A single sample gave rise to the 2 T cell receptor beta chains below, sequenced in a study of T cells in localized non-small cell lung cancer. Sequencing was performed with immunoSEQ multiplex PCR; in TCRdb, only in-frame clones are kept and a portion is missing. The sample has 20,000 or so clones; 83% are singletons. The material sequenced was peripheral blood, taken before any cancer treatment. The receptors shown here come from a man aged 40 to 75 with stage I lung adenocarcinoma.

The rearrangement uses TRBV28 and TRBJ1-1; D unclear. Germline-derived CDR1 and CDR2 are MDHEN and SYDVKM. The ends were cut back, 3 bases at V and 5 bases at J, with 19 bases in the middle. This CDR3 has 16 residues. The CDR3 DNA is TGTGCCAGCAGTTTTGACGGCGTCACCTTACGGACTGAAGCTTTCTTT. Translating it yields CASSFDGVTLRTEAFF.

This rearrangement joins TRBV28 to TRBJ2-1; TRBD2 matches 9 bases. The CDR3 loop spans 16 amino acids. With V trimmed by 1 base and J by 6 bases, 7 bases remained unmatched. CDR1 MDHEN and CDR2 SYDVKM come from the germline V gene. The CDR3 is CASSLFSGTSLNEQFF. The CDR3 region has the DNA TGTGCCAGCAGTTTATTCTCCGGGACTAGCCTCAATGAGCAGTTCTTC.